The 24 T cell receptor beta chains below come from one sample, sequenced in a study of blood T cell repertoires in COVID-19. Method: immunoSEQ multiplex PCR; TCRdb's copy keeps in-frame clones and lacks some. This table has about 260,000 clones, around 86% appearing once. The sequenced sample consisted of peripheral blood. The receptor source for this set is a woman aged 55-70 years with COVID-19, enrolled during active disease.

The CDR3 is CAISSVAGLISGANVLTF. The CDR3, as DNA: TGTGCCATAAGTTCGGTAGCGGGCTTAATCTCTGGGGCCAACGTCCTGACTTTC. The V call is TRBV7-2, the J call TRBJ2-6, with TRBD2 identical over 7 bases. V lost 10 bases and J lost 0; bases outside the gene matches: 15. Germline V gene sequence: CDR1 SGHTA, CDR2 FQGNSA. CDR3 length: 18 residues.

The rearrangement uses TRBV29-1 and TRBJ1-1; a weak D match, TRBD1 (6 bases). The CDR3 is 18 residues long. Trimming pared 5 bases from V and 0 bases from J, leaving 25 bases between. Germline V lookup: CDR1 SQVTM, CDR2 ANQGSEA. This chain's CDR3 is CSVKLRGFPGQLNTEAFF. The CDR3 DNA follows: TGCAGCGTTAAGTTAAGGGGGTTTCCGGGACAATTGAACACTGAAGCTTTCTTT.

V is TRBV5-6 and J is TRBJ1-2, with D perhaps TRBD1 (5 bases). CDR3 length: 14 residues. Trimming took 4 bases from V and 2 from J, leaving 12 bases between them. The germline V gene has CDR1 SGHDT and CDR2 YYEEEE. The DNA for the CDR3 is TGTGCCAGCAGCCCCCTCGGGGGGAACTATGGCTACACCTTC. Amino acid sequence: CASSPLGGNYGYTF.

J is TRBJ2-6 and V is TRBV3-1 (or the pseudogene TRBV3-2); 10 bases are a match to TRBD1. The V gene's germline CDR1 is LGHDT and CDR2 YNNKEL (reference sequence). V was clipped by 4 bases and J by 3 bases; unmatched bases: 21. This CDR3 comprises 22 residues. CDR3 loop: CASSPNRKQGTGALGGANVLTF. The CDR3, as DNA: TGTGCCAGCAGCCCTAATCGGAAGCAGGGGACAGGGGCTTTAGGTGGGGCCAACGTCCTGACTTTC.

The chain recombines TRBV24-1 with TRBJ2-2; the match to TRBD1 covers 10 bases. Germline CDR1 reads KGHDR; CDR2 reads SFDVKD. The V gene end was trimmed by 3 bases and the J gene end by 5 bases; junction bases not matched to a gene: 5. The CDR3 covers 16 residues. In DNA, the CDR3 is TGTGCCACCAGTGATGGGGACAGGGGCGGAACCGGGGAGCTGTTTTTT. This translates into CATSDGDRGGTGELFF.

The chain links TRBV12-5 to TRBJ2-3, with a tentative D call TRBD1 (6 bases). In germline, CDR1 is LGHNT, CDR2 FRNRAP. Trimming pared 4 bases from V and 7 bases from J, leaving 21 bases between. The CDR3 runs to 16 residues. CDR3 sequence (DNA): TGTGCTAGTGGTTCACCCCCCGTGGATGGACAGTATACGCAGTATTTT. Its protein product is CASGSPPVDGQYTQYF. Using reference TRBV12-5 and TRBJ2-3 for the parts outside the CDR3, the full variable domain is DARVTQTPRHKVTEMGQEVTMRCQPILGHNTVFWYRQTMMQGLELLAYFRNRAPLDDSGMPKDRFSAEMPDATLATLKIQPSEPRDSAVYFCASGSPPVDGQYTQYFGPGTRLTVL.

The chain carries TRBV7-3 and TRBJ2-2; 8 bases line up with TRBD2. In germline, CDR1 is SGHTA, CDR2 FQGTGA. The CDR3 has 16 residues. V lost 2 bases to trimming and J lost 7 bases; unmatched junction nucleotides: 9. Here the CDR3 DNA reads TGTGCCAGCAGCTTATCTCCGCGGGAGGAGATCGGGGAGCTGTTTTTT. Amino acids: CASSLSPREEIGELFF. Based on the CDR3 plus reference TRBV7-3 and TRBJ2-2, the full variable domain is GAGVSQTPSNKVTEKGKYVELRCDPISGHTALYWYRQSLGQGPEFLIYFQGTGAADDSGLPNDRFFAVRPEGSVSTLKIQRTERGDSAVYLCASSLSPREEIGELFFGEGSRLTVL.

CDR3 sequence reads: CASSLGQTYGYTF. CDR3 nucleotide sequence: TGTGCCAGTTCCCTTGGACAGACCTATGGCTACACCTTC. The rearrangement joins TRBV19 to TRBJ1-2; a weak D match, TRBD1 (6 bases). Trimming shortened V by 8 bases and J by 4 bases, and 14 bases separated the two germline ends. The CDR3 runs 13 residues. The V gene's germline CDR1 is LNHDA and CDR2 SQIVND (reference sequence).

The V gene is TRBV11-2, the J gene TRBJ2-3; TRBD2 matches 7 bases. The CDR3 runs to 17 residues. From germline, CDR1 is SGHAT and CDR2 FQNNGV. V shed 1 base and J 5 bases; nucleotides not matched to a gene: 12. The CDR3 sequence is CASSLAGSGTSQDTQYF. The CDR3 DNA reads as TGTGCCAGCAGCTTAGCGGGCAGCGGGACTTCCCAAGATACGCAGTATTTT.

The gene calls are TRBV19 and TRBJ1-1; tentative D call: TRBD1 (6 bases). The germline gives CDR1 LNHDA, CDR2 SQIVND (reference sequence). The CDR3 consists of 14 residues. The V gene lost 2 bases and the J gene lost 4 bases, with 11 bases spanning the gap. CDR3 amino acids: CASSIQGRVTEAFF. CDR3 in DNA: TGTGCCAGTAGTATACAGGGGCGCGTCACTGAAGCTTTCTTT.

Only a few counts were recorded for this clone. V usage is TRBV11-2 and J usage is TRBJ1-5, with D perhaps matching TRBD1 (5 bases). Germline V gene lookup returns CDR1 SGHAT and CDR2 FQNNGV. V shed 1 base and J shed 4 bases, with 11 bases lying between them. The CDR3 loop spans 15 amino acids. The CDR3 reads CASSLVSGPNQPQHF. The CDR3, as DNA: TGTGCCAGCAGCTTAGTATCAGGGCCGAATCAGCCCCAGCATTTT. The variable domain in full, completed from reference TRBV11-2 and TRBJ1-5, reads EAGVAQSPRYKIIEKRQSVAFWCNPISGHATLYWYQQILGQGPKLLIQFQNNGVVDDSQLPKDRFSAERLKGVDSTLKIQPAKLEDSAVYLCASSLVSGPNQPQHFGDGTRLSIL.

The chain joins TRBV9 to TRBJ2-5, with D possibly TRBD1 on 5 matching bases. The CDR3 covers 15 residues. V lost 3 bases and J 5 bases, leaving 17 bases between the germline ends. Germline V gives CDR1 SGDLS, CDR2 YYNGEE. The CDR3 nucleotides are TGTGCCAGCAGCGCAGGGCTTGAGGCGAGGGAGACCCAGTACTTC. The encoded protein is CASSAGLEARETQYF.

The rearrangement uses TRBV6-5 and TRBJ1-2; TRBD1 is a possible D gene (5 bases). The CDR3 is 13 amino acids. Germline values: CDR1 MNHEY, CDR2 SVGAGI. Trimming took 0 bases from V and 8 from J, leaving 10 bases between them. The CDR3 sequence is CASSYSGVGGYTF. In DNA form, the CDR3 reads TGTGCCAGCAGTTACTCAGGGGTCGGAGGCTACACCTTC.

The chain links TRBV5-6 to TRBJ1-1; D uncertain. This CDR3 contains 13 residues. Trimming removed 2 bases at V and 1 base at J, with 6 bases between. In germline, CDR1 is SGHDT, CDR2 YYEEEE. The CDR3 here is CASSFRGNTEAFF. In DNA form, the CDR3 reads TGTGCCAGCAGCTTCCGGGGGAACACTGAAGCTTTCTTT.

This clone has only one observation. This chain joins TRBV12-5 and TRBJ1-2; D gene unclear. The CDR3 runs to 17 residues. V was pared by 2 bases and J by 4 bases, with 20 bases between. Germline loops: CDR1 LGHNT, CDR2 FRNRAP. CDR3 region: CASGLIVSRQFTYGYTF. DNA of the CDR3: TGTGCTAGTGGTTTGATCGTTTCGCGGCAGTTTACCTATGGCTACACCTTC.

CDR3 nucleotides: TGTGCCACCAGTGCCCCGGACAGGGGAAAAGGCGGGGAGCTGTTTTTT. Its translation is CATSAPDRGKGGELFF. The chain combines TRBV24-1 with TRBJ2-2; 9 nucleotides align to TRBD1. CDR1 is KGHDR and CDR2 is SFDVKD in the germline V gene. Unmatched junction bases numbered 10, after V lost 5 bases and J lost 7 bases. CDR3 length equals 16 residues.

V usage is TRBV19 and J usage is TRBJ1-2, with 7 bases matching TRBD1. Germline V lookup: CDR1 LNHDA, CDR2 SQIVND (reference sequence). The length of the CDR3 is 14 residues. V lost 9 bases and J lost 7; bases outside the gene matches: 14. The CDR3 coding sequence is TGTGCCAGCCAGGGCCCCTCAGGGGGGTTTGGCTACACCTTC. Protein sequence: CASQGPSGGFGYTF.

The chain is built from TRBV6-4 and TRBJ2-2; 12 positions agree with TRBD2. Germline V CDR1 and CDR2: MRHNA, SNTAGT. The ends lost 6 bases at V and 7 bases at J; junction bases unmatched: 6. The CDR3 covers 15 residues. Written as DNA, the CDR3 is TGTGCCAGCAGCAGACTAGCGGGAGTCGGCGGGGAGCTGTTTTTT. It encodes CASSRLAGVGGELFF.

This chain connects TRBV5-1 to TRBJ2-1; 7 nucleotides line up with TRBD2. The germline V gene has CDR1 SGHRS and CDR2 YFSETQ. The CDR3 loop spans 14 amino acids. Trimming took 0 bases from V and 7 from J; bases not matched to a gene: 4. CDR3 DNA: TGCGCCAGCAGCTTGGAGAATAGCGGGAATGAGCAGTTCTTC. Translating it yields CASSLENSGNEQFF.

The rearrangement joins TRBV2 to TRBJ1-1; D is uncertain. CDR3 length: 16 amino acids. Trimming removed 7 bases at V and 0 bases at J, with 18 bases between. CDR1 is SNHLY, CDR2 FYNNEI, per germline. In nucleotides, the CDR3 is TGTGCCAGCAAAAGGGCGGGAGGAAGAATGAACACTGAAGCTTTCTTT. Translating gives CASKRAGGRMNTEAFF.

CDR3 protein: CASSVGPSGRDNEQFF. Here the CDR3 DNA reads TGTGCCAGCAGCGTAGGCCCTAGCGGGAGAGATAATGAGCAGTTCTTC. This chain uses TRBV9 with TRBJ2-1; 10 bases map to TRBD2. CDR1 and CDR2 (germline): SGDLS, YYNGEE. The length of the CDR3 is 16 residues. Losses at the gene ends were 0 bases for V and 7 bases for J; bases not matched to a gene: 7.

The V gene is TRBV25-1, the J gene TRBJ2-1; D perhaps matches TRBD1 (6 bases). V was pared by 3 bases and J by 5 bases, with 17 bases between. Germline assignment: CDR1 MGHDK and CDR2 SYGVNS. The CDR3 is 16 amino acids. DNA of the CDR3: TGTGCCAGCAGTGATGGCCCAAGGACAGAGAACAATGAGCAGTTCTTC. Its translation: CASSDGPRTENNEQFF. Full variable domain (remainder filled in from reference TRBV25-1 and TRBJ2-1): EADIYQTPRYLVIGTGKKITLECSQTMGHDKMYWYQQDPGMELHLIHYSYGVNSTEKGDLSSESTVSRIRTEHFPLTLESARPSHTSQYLCASSDGPRTENNEQFFGPGTRLTVL.

The chain combines TRBV11-2 with TRBJ1-2; 8 nucleotides agree with TRBD1. V was clipped by 5 bases and J by 5 bases; unmatched bases: 10. The germline V gene has CDR1 SGHAT and CDR2 FQNNGV. CDR3 length equals 15 residues. CDR3 loop: CASSLTWTGRYGYTF. The CDR3, as DNA: TGTGCCAGCAGCCTCACATGGACAGGGAGGTATGGCTACACCTTC.

The CDR3 region is CASSSRVSGELFF. DNA for the CDR3: TGTGCCAGCAGCTCCAGGGTATCCGGGGAGCTGTTTTTT. The chain employs TRBV7-3 and TRBJ2-2; D might be TRBD1 (5 bases). CDR1 SGHTA and CDR2 FQGTGA come from the germline V gene. This CDR3 spans 13 amino acids. The V end lost 4 bases, the J end lost 6 bases, and 9 bases lay between the germline ends.